This T cell receptor beta chain was observed in a study of shared clonotypes between healthy human individuals. Deep level was the assay's run setting. TCRdb's table, derived via immunoSEQ multiplex PCR, lists solely in-frame clones and lacks some. The sample has around 83,000 clones; under 65% are singletons. Study-level results: Rarefaction showed that sequencing of sorted subsets was incomplete (despite large depth). Sequencing depth was predicted to influence how clonotypes are shared among donors.

Only Caucasian adults living in Nashville, Tennessee made up the donor group. V trimming: 6 bases; J trimming: 7 bases; junction bases outside the gene matches: 11. The CDR3 has 15 amino acids. Germline V gene data show CDR1 as SQVTM and CDR2 as ANQGSEA. Concerning this clone: Its antigen is unknown.

The TCR was taken from a man between 25 and 39 years old in good health. Input material: memory CD8+ T cells sorted from blood. Subset indicated: CD45RO+ cells pooled with CCR7-negative TemRA cells. This chain connects TRBV29-1 to TRBJ2-1, with 11 positions matching TRBD2. The CDR3 DNA sequence: TGCAGCGTCACGACGGATAGCGGGAGGGGTAATGAGCAGTTCTTC. Its protein product is CSVTTDSGRGNEQFF.